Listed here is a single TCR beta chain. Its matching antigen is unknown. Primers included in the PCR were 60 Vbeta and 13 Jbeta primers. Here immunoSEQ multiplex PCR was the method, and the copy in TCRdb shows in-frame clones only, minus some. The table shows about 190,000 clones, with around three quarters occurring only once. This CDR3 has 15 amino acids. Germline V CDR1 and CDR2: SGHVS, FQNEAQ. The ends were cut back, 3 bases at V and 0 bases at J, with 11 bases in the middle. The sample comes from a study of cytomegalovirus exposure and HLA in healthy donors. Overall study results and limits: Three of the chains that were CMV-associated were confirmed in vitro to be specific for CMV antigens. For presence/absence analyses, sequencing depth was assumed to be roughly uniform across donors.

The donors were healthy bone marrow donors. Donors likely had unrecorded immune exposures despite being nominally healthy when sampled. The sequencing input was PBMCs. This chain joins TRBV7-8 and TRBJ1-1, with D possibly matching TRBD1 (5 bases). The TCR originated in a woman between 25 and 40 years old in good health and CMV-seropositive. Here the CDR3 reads CASSLTRAMNTEAFF. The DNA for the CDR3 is TGTGCCAGCAGCTTGACCAGGGCCATGAACACTGAAGCTTTCTTT.